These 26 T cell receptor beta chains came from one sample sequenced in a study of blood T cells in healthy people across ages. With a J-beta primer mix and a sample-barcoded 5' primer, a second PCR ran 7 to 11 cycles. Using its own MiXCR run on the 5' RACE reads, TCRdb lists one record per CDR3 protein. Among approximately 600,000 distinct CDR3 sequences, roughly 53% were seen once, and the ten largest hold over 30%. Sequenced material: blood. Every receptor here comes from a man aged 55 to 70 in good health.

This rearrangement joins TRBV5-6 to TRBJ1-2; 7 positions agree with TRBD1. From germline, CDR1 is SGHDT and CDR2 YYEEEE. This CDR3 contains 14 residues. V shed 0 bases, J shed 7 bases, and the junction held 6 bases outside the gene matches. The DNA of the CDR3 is TGTGCCAGCAGCTTGGACGAACAGGGGAGTGGCTACACCTTC. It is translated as CASSLDEQGSGYTF. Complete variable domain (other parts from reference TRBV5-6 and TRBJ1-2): DAGVTQSPTHLIKTRGQQVTLRCSPKSGHDTVSWYQQALGQGPQFIFQYYEEEERQRGNFPDRFSGHQFPNYSSELNVNALLLGDSALYLCASSLDEQGSGYTFGSGTRLTVV.

The CDR3 sequence: CSARVGSSYNEQFF. The CDR3 region has the DNA TGCAGTGCTAGAGTCGGGAGCTCCTACAATGAGCAGTTCTTC. V usage is TRBV20-1 and J usage is TRBJ2-1; a possible D gene is TRBD2 (6 bases). The CDR3 length is 14 residues. CDR1 and CDR2 (germline): DFQATT, SNEGSKA (reference sequence). The V and J ends lost 1 base and 0 bases respectively, with 7 bases between them.

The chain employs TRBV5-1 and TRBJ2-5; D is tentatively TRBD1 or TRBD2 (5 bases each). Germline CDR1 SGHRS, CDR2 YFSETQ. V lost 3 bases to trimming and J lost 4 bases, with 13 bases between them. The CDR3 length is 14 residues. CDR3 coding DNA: TGCGCCAGCAGCTGGACACGGGAAGGAGAGACCCAGTACTTC. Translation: CASSWTREGETQYF.

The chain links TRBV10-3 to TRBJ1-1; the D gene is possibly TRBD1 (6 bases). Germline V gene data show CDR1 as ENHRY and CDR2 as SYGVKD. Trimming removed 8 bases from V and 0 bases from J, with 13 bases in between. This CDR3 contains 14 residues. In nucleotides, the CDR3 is TGTGCCATCGGGGGGGGGCCGATGAACACTGAAGCTTTCTTT. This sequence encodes CAIGGGPMNTEAFF.

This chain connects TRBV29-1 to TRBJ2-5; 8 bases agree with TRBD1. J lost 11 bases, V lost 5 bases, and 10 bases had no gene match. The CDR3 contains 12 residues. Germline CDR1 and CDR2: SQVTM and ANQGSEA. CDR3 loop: CSVSAGGREQYF. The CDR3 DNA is TGCAGCGTTTCCGCAGGGGGCCGGGAGCAGTACTTC.

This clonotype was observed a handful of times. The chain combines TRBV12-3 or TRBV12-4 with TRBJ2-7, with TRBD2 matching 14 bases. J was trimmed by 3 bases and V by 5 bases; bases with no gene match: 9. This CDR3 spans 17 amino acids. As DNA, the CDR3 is TGTGCCAGCAGTCTGGGGACTAGCGGGGGACCCGTCTACGAGCAGTACTTC. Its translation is CASSLGTSGGPVYEQYF.

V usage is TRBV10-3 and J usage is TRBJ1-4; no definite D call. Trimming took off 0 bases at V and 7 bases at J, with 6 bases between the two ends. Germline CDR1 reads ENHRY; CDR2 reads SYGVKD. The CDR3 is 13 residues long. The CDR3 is CAISESRSEKLFF. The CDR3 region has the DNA TGTGCCATCAGTGAGTCCCGGAGTGAAAAACTGTTTTTT.

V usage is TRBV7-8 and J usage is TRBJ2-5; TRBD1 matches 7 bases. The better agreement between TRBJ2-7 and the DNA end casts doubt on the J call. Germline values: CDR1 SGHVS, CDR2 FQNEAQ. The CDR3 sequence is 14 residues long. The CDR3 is CASSLTGVPHEQYF. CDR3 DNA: TGTGCCAGCAGCTTAACAGGGGTTCCCCACGAGCAGTACTTC.

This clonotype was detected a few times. The CDR3 coding sequence is TGCAGCGCCGGACAGGATTACAATGAGCAGTTCTTC. Amino acid sequence: CSAGQDYNEQFF. The chain is built from TRBV29-1 and TRBJ2-1; the match to TRBD1 covers 7 bases. V lost 7 bases to trimming and J lost 4 bases; unmatched junction nucleotides: 4. Germline-derived CDR1 and CDR2 are SQVTM and ANQGSEA. The CDR3 covers 12 residues.

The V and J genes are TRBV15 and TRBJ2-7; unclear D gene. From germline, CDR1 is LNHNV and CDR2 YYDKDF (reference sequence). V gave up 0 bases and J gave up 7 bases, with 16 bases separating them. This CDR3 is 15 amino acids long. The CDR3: CATSRDTPKIREQYF. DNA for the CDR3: TGTGCCACCAGCAGAGATACCCCTAAGATTCGGGAGCAGTACTTC.

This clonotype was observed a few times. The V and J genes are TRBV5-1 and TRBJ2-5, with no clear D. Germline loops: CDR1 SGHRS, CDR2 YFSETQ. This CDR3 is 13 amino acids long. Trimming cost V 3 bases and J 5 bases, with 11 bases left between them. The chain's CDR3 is CASSYAVGETQYF. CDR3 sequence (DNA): TGCGCCAGCAGCTACGCGGTTGGGGAGACCCAGTACTTC.

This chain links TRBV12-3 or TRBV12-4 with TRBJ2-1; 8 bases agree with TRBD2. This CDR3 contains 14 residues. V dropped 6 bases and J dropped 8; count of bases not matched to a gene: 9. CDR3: CASSLTRGGHEQFF. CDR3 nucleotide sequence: TGTGCCAGCAGCCTAACCCGGGGGGGGCATGAGCAGTTCTTC.

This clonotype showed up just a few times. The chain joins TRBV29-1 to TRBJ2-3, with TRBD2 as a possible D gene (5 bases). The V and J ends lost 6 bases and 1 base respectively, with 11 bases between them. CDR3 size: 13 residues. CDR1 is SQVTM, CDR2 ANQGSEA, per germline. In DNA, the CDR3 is TGCAGCGTCCGAGTCGGGGGCACAGATACGCAGTATTTT. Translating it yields CSVRVGGTDTQYF.

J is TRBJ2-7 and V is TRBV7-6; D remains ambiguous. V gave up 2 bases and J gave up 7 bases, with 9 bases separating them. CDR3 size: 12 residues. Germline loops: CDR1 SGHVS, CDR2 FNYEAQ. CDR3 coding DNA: TGTGCCAGCAGCTTACAGAACAATGAGCAGTACTTC. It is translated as CASSLQNNEQYF. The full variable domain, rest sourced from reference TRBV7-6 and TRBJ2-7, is GAGVSQSPRYKVTKRGQDVALRCDPISGHVSLYWYRQALGQGPEFLTYFNYEAQQDKSGLPNDRFSAERPEGSISTLTIQRTEQRDSAMYRCASSLQNNEQYFGPGTRLTVT.

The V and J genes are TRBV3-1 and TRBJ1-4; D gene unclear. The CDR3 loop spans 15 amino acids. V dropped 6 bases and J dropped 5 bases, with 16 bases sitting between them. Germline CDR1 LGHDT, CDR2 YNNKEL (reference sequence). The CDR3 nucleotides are TGTGCCAGCAGTCAAACGAGGGCAATCAATGAAAAACTGTTTTTT. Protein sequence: CASSQTRAINEKLFF.

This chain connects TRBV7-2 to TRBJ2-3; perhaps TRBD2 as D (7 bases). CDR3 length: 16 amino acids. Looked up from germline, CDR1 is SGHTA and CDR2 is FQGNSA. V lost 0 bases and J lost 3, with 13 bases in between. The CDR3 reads CASSLALGGGTDTQYF. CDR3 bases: TGTGCCAGCAGCTTAGCTTTGGGAGGGGGGACAGATACGCAGTATTTT.

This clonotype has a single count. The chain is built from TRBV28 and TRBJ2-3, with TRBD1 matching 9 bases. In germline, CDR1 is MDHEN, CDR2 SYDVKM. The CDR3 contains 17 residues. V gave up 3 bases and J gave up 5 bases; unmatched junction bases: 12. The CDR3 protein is CASSFTGLTGGRDTQYF. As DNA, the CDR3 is TGTGCCAGCAGTTTCACCGGGCTGACAGGGGGGAGAGATACGCAGTATTTT.

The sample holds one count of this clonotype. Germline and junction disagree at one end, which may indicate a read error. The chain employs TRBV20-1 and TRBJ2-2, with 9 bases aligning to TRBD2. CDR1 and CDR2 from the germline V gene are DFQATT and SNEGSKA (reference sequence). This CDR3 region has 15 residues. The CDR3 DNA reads TGCAGTGCTAGCAGCGCGGGGGGGATCGGCGGGGAGCTGGTTTTT. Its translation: CSASSAGGIGGELVF.

CDR3 coding DNA: TGCAGCGTCGCCGAGGGCACAGATACGCAGTATTTT. Translating it yields CSVAEGTDTQYF. The chain employs TRBV29-1 and TRBJ2-3; D unresolved. Trimming cost V 6 bases and J 1 base, with 8 bases left between them. CDR3 size: 12 residues. Germline-derived CDR1 and CDR2 are SQVTM and ANQGSEA.

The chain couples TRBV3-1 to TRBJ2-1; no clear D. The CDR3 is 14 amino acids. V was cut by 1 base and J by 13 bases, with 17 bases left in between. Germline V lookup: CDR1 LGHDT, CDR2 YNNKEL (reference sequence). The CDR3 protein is CASSQAPGKETQFF. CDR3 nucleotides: TGTGCCAGCAGCCAAGCCCCAGGCAAAGAGACCCAGTTCTTC.

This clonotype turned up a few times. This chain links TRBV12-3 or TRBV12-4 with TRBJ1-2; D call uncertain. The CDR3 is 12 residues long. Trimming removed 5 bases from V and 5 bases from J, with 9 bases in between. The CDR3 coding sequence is TGTGCCAGCAGTCAGGACGAATATGGCTACACCTTC. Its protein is CASSQDEYGYTF.

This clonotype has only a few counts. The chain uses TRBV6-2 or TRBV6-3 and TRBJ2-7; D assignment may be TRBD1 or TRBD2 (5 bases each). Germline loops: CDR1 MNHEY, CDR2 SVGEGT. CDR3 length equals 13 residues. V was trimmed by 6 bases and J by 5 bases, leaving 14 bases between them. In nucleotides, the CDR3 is TGTGCCAGCAGAGGGACGGGAAGGGACGAGCAGTACTTC. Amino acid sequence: CASRGTGRDEQYF.

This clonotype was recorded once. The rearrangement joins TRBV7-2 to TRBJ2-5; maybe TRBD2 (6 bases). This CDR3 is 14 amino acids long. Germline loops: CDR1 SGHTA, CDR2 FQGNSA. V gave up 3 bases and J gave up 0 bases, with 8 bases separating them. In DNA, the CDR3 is TGTGCCAGCAGCTTCCTAGCGAACCAAGAGACCCAGTACTTC. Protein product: CASSFLANQETQYF.

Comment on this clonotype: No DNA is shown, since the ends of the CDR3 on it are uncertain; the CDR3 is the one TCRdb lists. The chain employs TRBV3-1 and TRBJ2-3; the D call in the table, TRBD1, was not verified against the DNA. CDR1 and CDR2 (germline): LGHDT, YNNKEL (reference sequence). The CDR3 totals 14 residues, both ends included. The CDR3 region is CASSTTGGGIRSIF.

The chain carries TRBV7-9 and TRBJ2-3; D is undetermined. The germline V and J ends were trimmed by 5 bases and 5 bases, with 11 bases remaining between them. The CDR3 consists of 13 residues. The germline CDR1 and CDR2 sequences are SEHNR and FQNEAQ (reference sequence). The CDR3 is CASSPPLGDTQYF. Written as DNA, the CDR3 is TGTGCCAGCAGCCCCCCCCTCGGAGATACGCAGTATTTT.

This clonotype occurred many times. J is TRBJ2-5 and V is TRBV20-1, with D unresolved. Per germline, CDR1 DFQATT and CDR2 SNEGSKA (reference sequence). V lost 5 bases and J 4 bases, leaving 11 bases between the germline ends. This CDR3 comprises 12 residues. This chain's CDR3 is CSAPQSVETQYF. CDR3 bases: TGCAGTGCTCCCCAATCGGTAGAGACCCAGTACTTC.